This T cell receptor (beta chain) was sequenced for a study of blood T cell repertoires in COVID-19. Study at large: Collection of acute and convalescent COVID-19 samples took place in the United States, Italy and Spain. The analysed material was cDNA or gDNA that came from T cells, B-cell-depleted T cells, or PBMCs.

In the original processing: It was from reference gene primer amplification that nucleated cell counts were estimated. Assay used: immunoSEQ multiplex PCR; TCRdb lists only in-frame clones, some missing. The DNA was the basis for D and trimming; V, J and clone size are from that table. The sample shows 100,000 to 150,000 clones, around 89% of them seen only once. The CDR3 runs to 15 residues. Germline CDR1 is KGHSH and CDR2 is LQKENI. Trimming shortened V by 2 bases and J by 8 bases, and 18 bases separated the two germline ends. The receptor was derived from a man over 45 with acute or convalescent COVID-19. The rearrangement joins TRBV18 to TRBJ1-2; possible D gene TRBD1, 5 bases. Sequencing was done on a sample of peripheral blood. CDR3 nucleotides: TGTGCCAGCTCACCAGGCCAGGGTGCCCTCGGAGGCTACACCTTC. Translating gives CASSPGQGALGGYTF.